Below, 7 T cell receptor beta chains from the same sample are listed, as sequenced in a study of monozygotic twins with cystic fibrosis. Assay: immunoSEQ multiplex PCR; the TCRdb copy retains only in-frame clones and omits some. This sample has 15,000 to 20,000 clones; almost 97% occur once, and the top ten carry less than 0.8%. The sequenced sample was blood. Receptor source: a girl aged 2 to 9 with cystic fibrosis.

The gene calls are TRBV4-3 and TRBJ1-1; TRBD1 agrees at 9 bases. With 0 bases clipped from V and 3 bases from J, the junction kept 2 bases outside the gene matches. The CDR3 sequence is 15 residues long. The germline V gene encodes CDR1 LGHNA and CDR2 YSLEER. CDR3 in amino acids: CASSQEDRGYTEAFF. CDR3 sequence (DNA): TGCGCCAGCAGCCAAGAGGACAGGGGATACACTGAAGCTTTCTTT.

The chain links TRBV7-9 to TRBJ1-1; no definite D call. The CDR3 contains 14 residues. Germline CDR1 and CDR2: SEHNR and FQNEAQ (reference sequence). Trimming removed 6 bases at V and 1 base at J, with 12 bases between. CDR3 sequence reads: CASSQRVKNTEAFF. CDR3 sequence (DNA): TGTGCCAGCAGTCAAAGGGTGAAGAACACTGAAGCTTTCTTT.

The V call is TRBV27, the J call TRBJ1-4; possible D gene TRBD1, 6 bases. Trimming cost V 2 bases and J 2 bases, with 9 bases left between them. CDR3 length: 15 amino acids. CDR1 MNHEY and CDR2 SMNVEV come from the germline V gene (reference sequence). The CDR3 sequence: CASSLRGHTNEKLFF. The CDR3 coding sequence is TGTGCCAGCAGTTTAAGGGGACACACTAATGAAAAACTGTTTTTT.

This clone was seen a single time. The chain couples TRBV14 to TRBJ2-5; 8 bases are a match to TRBD1. Losses at the gene ends were 0 bases for V and 4 bases for J; bases not matched to a gene: 1. Germline CDR1 reads SGHDN; CDR2 reads FVKESK. This CDR3 spans 14 amino acids. The DNA for the CDR3 is TGTGCCAGCAGCCAAGACAGGGGGCGAGAGACCCAGTACTTC. Its protein product is CASSQDRGRETQYF.

The chain combines TRBV10-3 with TRBJ1-3, with unresolved D. The V gene's germline CDR1 is ENHRY and CDR2 SYGVKD. The CDR3 spans 19 residues. Deletions cut 3 bases from V and 4 bases from J, with 25 bases between. CDR3 protein: CAISDPGSANPLGGNTIYF. Written as DNA, the CDR3 is TGTGCCATCAGTGACCCCGGCAGCGCCAATCCCCTAGGAGGAAACACCATATATTTT.

DNA of the CDR3: TGTGCCAGTAGTATGGTCGGACACCCACAAGGCGGCAATGAGCAGTTCTTC. Amino acid sequence: CASSMVGHPQGGNEQFF. This chain joins TRBV19 and TRBJ2-1; weak D call: TRBD1 (5 bases). V dropped 3 bases and J dropped 6 bases, with 21 bases sitting between them. CDR1 is LNHDA, CDR2 SQIVND, per germline (reference sequence). The CDR3 is made up of 17 amino acids.

The V call is TRBV18, the J call TRBJ1-2, with D tentatively TRBD1 (5 bases). Per germline, CDR1 KGHSH and CDR2 LQKENI. The CDR3 runs to 14 residues. The V end was cut by 1 base, the J end by 5 bases, with 11 bases between. Here the CDR3 DNA reads TGTGCCAGCTCACCACGGGACGCCGGGTATGGCTACACCTTC. Translated: CASSPRDAGYGYTF.